These 10 T cell receptor beta chains came from one sample sequenced in a study of blood T cell repertoires in COVID-19. Only in-frame clones appear in the TCRdb table, and some are missing; sequencing was by immunoSEQ multiplex PCR. The table has about 170,000 clones, 70% to 90% seen once; the top ten hold less than 3%. The sequenced sample was peripheral blood. The receptors shown here come from an elderly woman with COVID-19, enrolled during active disease.

The chain has TRBV3-1 (or the pseudogene TRBV3-2) and TRBJ2-7, with D possibly being TRBD1 (5 bases). V lost 8 bases and J lost 3, with 8 bases in between. Germline V gene data show CDR1 as LGHDT and CDR2 as YNNKEL (reference sequence). This CDR3 is built from 11 residues. This CDR3 reads CASSRVYEQYF. In DNA form, the CDR3 reads TGTGCCAGCTCCAGGGTCTACGAGCAGTACTTC.

The rearrangement joins TRBV10-3 to TRBJ1-6, with 7 bases lining up with TRBD1. The CDR3 totals 14 residues. Germline-derived CDR1 and CDR2 are ENHRY and SYGVKD. J gave up 5 bases and V 5 bases, and 3 bases lay outside the gene matches. The CDR3 spells CAISKDRNNSPLHF. CDR3 in DNA: TGTGCCATCAGTAAGGACAGGAATAATTCACCCCTCCACTTT.

There are a few counts of this clone. V gene TRBV11-1 combines with J gene TRBJ2-5; D is uncertain. The CDR3 is made up of 11 amino acids. V shed 6 bases and J shed 4 bases, with 6 bases lying between them. CDR1 SGHAT and CDR2 FQDESV come from the germline V gene (reference sequence). The CDR3 sequence is CASRVGETQYF. Here the CDR3 DNA reads TGTGCCAGCAGGGTCGGAGAGACCCAGTACTTC.

The rearrangement joins TRBV5-6 to TRBJ2-7; TRBD2 aligns across 9 bases. V gave up 0 bases and J gave up 4 bases; unmatched junction bases: 11. Germline CDR1 is SGHDT and CDR2 is YYEEEE. There are 17 residues in the CDR3. Here the CDR3 DNA reads TGTGCCAGCAGCTTGGCCCTGGTAGCGGGAGCCTCATACGAGCAGTACTTC. This sequence encodes CASSLALVAGASYEQYF.

V is TRBV5-1 and J is TRBJ2-3; possible D gene TRBD1, 6 bases. This CDR3 is built from 14 residues. V was trimmed by 7 bases and J by 4 bases, leaving 16 bases between them. From germline, CDR1 is SGHRS and CDR2 YFSETQ. As DNA, the CDR3 is TGCGCCAGCCTAAAGGGGACAAGGGCAGATACGCAGTATTTT. It encodes CASLKGTRADTQYF. The variable domain in full, completed from reference TRBV5-1 and TRBJ2-3, reads KAGVTQTPRYLIKTRGQQVTLSCSPISGHRSVSWYQQTPGQGLQFLFEYFSETQRNKGNFPGRFSGRQFSNSRSEMNVSTLELGDSALYLCASLKGTRADTQYFGPGTRLTVL.

This sequence joins TRBV6-5 and TRBJ1-6; D is possibly TRBD1 (5 bases). V was shortened by 6 bases and J by 6 bases, with 15 bases between the two germline ends. The CDR3 runs to 15 residues. Looked up from germline, CDR1 is MNHEY and CDR2 is SVGAGI. The CDR3 here is CASSKIDSPNSPLHF. The CDR3 nucleotides are TGTGCCAGCAGCAAAATTGACAGCCCTAATTCACCCCTCCACTTT.

J is TRBJ2-5 and V is TRBV18, with 9 bases aligning to TRBD1. J lost 7 bases, V lost 3 bases, and 12 bases had no gene match. Germline CDR1 is KGHSH and CDR2 is LQKENI. This CDR3 is built from 16 residues. The CDR3 DNA reads TGTGCCAGCTCACCTTACCGCTTCGGGACAGGGAGGACCCAGTACTTC. Translating it yields CASSPYRFGTGRTQYF.

The chain couples TRBV7-3 to TRBJ1-6; maybe TRBD1 (6 bases). The CDR3 has 15 residues. With 4 bases removed from V and 8 bases from J, the gap between germline ends came to 15 bases. From germline, CDR1 is SGHTA and CDR2 FQGTGA. The CDR3 sequence is CASSSSGHGYSPLHF. The CDR3 DNA reads as TGTGCCAGCAGCTCCTCGGGACACGGATATTCACCCCTCCACTTT.

The chain combines TRBV29-1 with TRBJ1-2, with D maybe TRBD1 (5 bases). V shed 6 bases and J shed 0 bases, with 17 bases lying between them. The CDR3 has 15 residues. Per germline, CDR1 SQVTM and CDR2 ANQGSEA. In DNA form, the CDR3 reads TGCAGCGTCTCCCCCCCCGGGGGAGCTAACTATGGCTACACCTTC. It yields the protein CSVSPPGGANYGYTF. Combining the CDR3 with reference TRBV29-1 and TRBJ1-2 gives the whole variable domain SAVISQKPSRDICQRGTSLTIQCQVDSQVTMMFWYRQQPGQSLTLIATANQGSEATYESGFVIDKFPISRPNLTFSTLTVSNMSPEDSSIYLCSVSPPGGANYGYTFGSGTRLTVV.

The CDR3 bases are TGTGCCAGCAGTGGGATAGCGGAATCAGGGGCCAACGTCCTGACTTTC. It yields the protein CASSGIAESGANVLTF. This chain connects TRBV28 to TRBJ2-6; a possible D gene is TRBD2 (6 bases). The CDR3 is 16 amino acids. CDR1 is MDHEN, CDR2 SYDVKM, per germline. V was pared by 5 bases and J by 4 bases, with 15 bases between.